This T cell receptor beta chain was identified in a study of cytomegalovirus exposure and HLA in healthy donors (dated by TCRdb to about 2017). Concerning the study at large: An earlier analysis of some 600 of the donors reported under 300 Gb of sequence data and 100 million to 120 million unique TCR beta sequences obtained from around 170 million T cells. Alongside the repertoire data, information on donor age, sex, ethnicity and CMV serostatus was compiled. The study aimed to test whether signatures of past pathogen exposure could be identified by cataloging public T cell receptors. The number of typed donors differed by locus: roughly 629-630 for A, B, C, DRB1 and DQB1; some 540 for DQA1; approximately 600 for DPA1; and 450 to 480 for DPB1. To predict cytomegalovirus infection status, the study combined high-throughput TCR immunosequencing, statistical association of individual TCRs with disease status, and machine learning. HLA typing included class I and class II loci at four-digit resolution. In a later analysis, previously published TCR beta repertoires from 550 to 700 donors were re-analyzed and high-resolution HLA genotyping was added so that TCR occurrence patterns could be studied. An early release covering some 640 HLA-typed donors comprised approximately 300 gigabases of sequencing data and approximately 85 million unique TCR sequences. Rather than drawing on any new phenotypic data, the later analysis identified candidate immune exposures from TCR beta sequences and the way those sequences occurred across donors. A later genetic analysis used genome-wide SNP genotypes for about three fifths of the 666 donors, treating that subset as a discovery cohort. Because of strong linkage in the cohort, a handful of DR-DQ haplotypes were treated as single units for association and clustering. Besides the first cohort of roughly 700 subjects, a separate validation cohort made up of 90 to 150 different subjects was used. In an earlier analysis of a few hundred of the donors, high-throughput TCR beta sequencing was used to judge whether each TCR beta V gene segment behaved as functional or pseudogenic. The study profiled the T cell repertoires of fewer than 850 subjects by immunosequencing and related them to cytomegalovirus serostatus. On average, around 200,000 unique TCR beta nucleotide sequences were sequenced per donor among about 400 genotyped donors of the cohort, with roughly 18% of those sequences being non-productive. Every repertoire in the discovery cohort had been generated on one and the same sequencing platform. Of the approximately 400 genotyped donors, 65% to 90% were placed in the genetic ancestry cluster associated with self-reported Caucasian donors.

In regard to this clone: Its recognized antigen is unknown. Base qualities were left out, and no much larger clone turns up one base away.

CDR1 and CDR2 are drawn from the germline V gene: MNHNS, SASEGT. V is cut back by 8 bases and J by 5 bases, with 10 bases in the junction unmatched. The CDR3 measures 15 amino acids from cysteine to phenylalanine. Only the CDR3 portion is preserved as DNA: 45 bases, with reading frame beginning at the first base. The cohort was made up of 500 to 850 healthy bone marrow donors. Cohort members were all nominally healthy when sampled, although unrecorded immune exposures were likely present. The donor tested CMV seronegative and was one of the 352 seronegative cohort members. Every donor gave a peripheral blood sample, and the peripheral blood mononuclear cells from that sample were used for TCR beta sequencing. The Qiagen DNeasy Blood Extraction Kit was used to extract genomic DNA from the blood cell samples. Library generation was performed with the immunoSEQ multiplex PCR assay. The multiplex PCR relied on a mix of 60 forward primers for TCR Vbeta segments and 13 reverse primers for TCR Jbeta segments. Amplification of the CDR3 region of rearranged TCR beta genes was performed with a multiplex PCR assay on genomic DNA. The Illumina HiSeq System was used to sequence the amplified TCR beta libraries as 87-base-pair reads. Under the source paper's analysis protocol: A later analysis tallied roughly 76 million unique TCR beta chains across the 660 or so repertoires, and about 10 million of those chains were shared by two or more donors. Raw reads were error-corrected and collapsed into unique sequences by a nearest-neighbor algorithm in which closely related sequences were merged to remove PCR and sequencing errors. V, D and J gene segments were assigned by aligning CDR3 sequences to IMGT reference sequences. For a sequence to be retained, at least a six-nucleotide match to both a V gene segment and a J gene segment was required. A rearrangement counted as productive if the CDR3 had no stop codons and remained in frame with V and J, and every other rearrangement counted as non-productive. CDR3 was defined by IMGT convention, running from the second conserved V-encoded cysteine to the conserved J-encoded phenylalanine. In an earlier analysis of around 600 of the donors, sequences lacking an unambiguous match to a single V gene segment were excluded. In an earlier analysis of a few hundred of the donors, V segments were called functional above 56.7% productive rearrangements and were called segregating when the between-donor standard deviation exceeded 5%. A statistical classification framework was built for diagnosing cytomegalovirus status from the catalog of TCR beta chain sequences. In a later analysis, V and J genes were assigned by comparing TCR nucleotide sequences against IMGT/GENE-DB human TR gene sequences. A later analysis assigned CDR3 sequences and most-parsimonious VDJ recombination scenarios with the TCRdist pipeline. A later analysis defined each TCR beta chain by its CDR3 amino acid sequence plus V-gene family, and excluded reads lacking a unique V-gene family. A later analysis removed 592 highly shared, low-generation-probability nucleotide sequences to deal with suspected cross-contamination and a sequencing artifact. In a later analysis, a clonal expansion index for each public chain was calculated from normalized within-repertoire ranks of inferred template counts. Generation probabilities in a later analysis came from a VDJ recombination model fitted to out-of-frame rearrangements, and those results were checked against IGoR. In a later analysis, TCR-TCR, TCR-HLA and TCR-CMV co-occurrence was scored with hypergeometric tests, and a repertoire-size bias correction was applied to TCR pairs. To estimate false discovery rates, a later analysis permuted the HLA or CMV assignments 20 times. In a later analysis, co-occurring TCRs were grouped using DBSCAN, with TCRdist sequence similarity added in when clustering inside HLA-allele-positive subsets. Repertoires with fewer than 30,000 or more than 120,000 public chains, plus five repertoires with anomalous nucleotide sharing, were excluded from co-occurrence clustering. TCRdb obtained this table from immuneACCESS and retained in-frame rearrangements with V and J assigned. These tables miss some clones; where compared with another copy, unresolved V genes account for less than half of the shortfall, and the remainder is unexplained. The DNA was the basis for D and trimming; V, J and clone size are from that table. The sample table shows roughly 180,000 clones, and about four fifths are seen once. Of the sample, approximately 2.9% falls within the top ten clones.

On the study overall, not on this receptor specifically: Cytomegalovirus status was reported to be diagnosed by the classifier with high specificity and sensitivity in both the original and validation cohorts. This cohort had only TCR beta chains sequenced, and the lack of alpha or paired-chain data limited which features could be detected. The study listed 150 to 200 TCR beta chains as associated with cytomegalovirus. According to a later genetic analysis, donors in an Asian-associated ancestry cluster had fewer N-insertions in productive TCRs than the approximately 700-donor mean. A few of the identified cytomegalovirus-associated TCR beta chains were confirmed in vitro to be specific for cytomegalovirus antigens. Roughly uniform sequencing depth across donors was assumed in presence/absence analyses, although this assumption may not hold. The 87-base-pair reads could not distinguish some IMGT-functional V segments, including TRBV6-2 and TRBV6-3, so those segments were excluded. Seventeen rarely observed V segments, including chromosome 9 orphons, were excluded from the earlier analysis of almost 600 of the donors because counts were too low. CMV serostatus was the only immune exposure information available for the cohort. A cluster of highly shared sequence variants was judged likely to be a technical artifact of the sequencing pipeline. A later analysis found that most CMV-associated TCR beta chains appeared HLA-restricted, with HLA associations seemingly driven largely by CMV exposure. When HLA alleles, especially DR and DQ, strongly co-occurred, attributing TCR associations to individual alleles was difficult. Linkage disequilibrium might explain the correlated functional status among segregating V segments, but an unknown experimental factor could not be ruled out. In a later analysis, HLA-associated TCR beta chains were found to be more clonally expanded and to have lower generation probabilities than equally common non-associated chains. HLA typing was unavailable for some donors at each locus, so association tests used only the typed subset. According to the authors, the approach could potentially be generalized to other disease states and immunological phenotypes. A further reported finding was that TCR beta sequences accurately predicted the HLA-A and HLA-B alleles for most subjects in the first cohort. An association between a missense DCLRE1C variant and V-gene and J-gene trimming of TCR beta chains was found in a later genetic analysis and replicated in an independent cohort. In a later analysis, TCR association rates were found to vary across HLA loci, with the most associated TCRs seen for DRB1 alleles and the fewest for HLA-C alleles. In an earlier analysis of around 500 of the donors, most TCR beta V segments appeared in productive rearrangements about 90% or about 30% of the time, broadly matching IMGT annotations. Most TCR sequences were seen in very few donors, while some public TCRs were found in many individuals. Specific HLA alleles were associated with over 15,000 TCR beta sequences at a false discovery rate of 0.05 in a later analysis. A later analysis reported that several top co-occurrence clusters appeared linked to parvovirus B19, influenza, CMV and Epstein-Barr virus.

The sequence links TRBV6-1 to TRBJ2-1; TRBD2 agrees with 9 junctional bases. Input material: PBMCs. The TCR sequence derives from a female donor in good health and CMV-seronegative. For the CDR3, the sequence is CASERAGGTHNEQFF. In nucleotide form, the sequence is TGTGCCAGCGAAAGAGCGGGAGGAACTCACAATGAGCAGTTCTTC.